Following are 17 T cell receptor beta chains from one sample sequenced in a study of shared clonotypes between healthy human individuals. CD8 cells classed as naive were CD45RO-negative and positively selected for CCR7, excluding terminally differentiated effector memory CD45RA+ cells. Using immunoSEQ multiplex PCR, the repertoire was profiled, and TCRdb retains in-frame clones only, with some absent. The repertoire consists of around 2.1 million clones, with about 93% occurring once and the leading ten covering about 1.5%. Sequenced material: naive CD8+ T cells from PBMCs. The receptors originated from a man aged 18 to 29 in good health. Some clones in this sample may be carry-over from other donors' samples.

This clone was detected only once. This rearrangement joins TRBV14 to TRBJ2-1; D is ambiguous. The CDR3 loop spans 13 amino acids. Germline CDR1 is SGHDN and CDR2 is FVKESK. The V and J ends lost 1 base and 6 bases respectively, with 7 bases between them. The chain's CDR3 is CASSQGLSNEQFF. As DNA, the CDR3 is TGTGCCAGCAGCCAAGGTCTCAGCAATGAGCAGTTCTTC.

In DNA, the CDR3 is TGTGCCAGCAGCGTATCCGCTCTAGCGCCTACCGGGGAGCTGTTTTTT. It specifies CASSVSALAPTGELFF. The chain recombines TRBV9 with TRBJ2-2, with a tentative D call TRBD2 (6 bases). Germline CDR1 and CDR2: SGDLS and YYNGEE. The CDR3 has 16 amino acids. V shed 1 base and J shed 5 bases, with 15 bases lying between them.

The chain recombines TRBV28 with TRBJ2-7, with D hard to call. CDR1 and CDR2 (germline): MDHEN, SYDVKM. Trimming stripped 6 bases from V and 0 bases from J, with 15 bases between. The CDR3 loop spans 15 amino acids. CDR3 sequence reads: CASSRVGSRSYEQYF. DNA of the CDR3: TGTGCCAGCAGCCGGGTGGGTTCTCGCTCCTACGAGCAGTACTTC.

Worth noting for this clone: Other DNA sequences in this sample translate to the same CDR3. V and J are TRBV27 and TRBJ1-2; D possibly corresponds to TRBD1 (6 bases). V gave up 3 bases and J gave up 2 bases, with 10 bases separating them. This CDR3 has 14 amino acids. Looked up from germline, CDR1 is MNHEY and CDR2 is SMNVEV (reference sequence). Here the CDR3 reads CASSFTGSNYGYTF. The CDR3, as DNA: TGTGCCAGCAGTTTCACAGGGTCAAACTATGGCTACACCTTC.

The rearrangement joins TRBV7-9 to TRBJ2-6; unclear D gene. The germline V gene encodes CDR1 SEHNR and CDR2 FQNEAQ (reference sequence). The ends were cut back, 3 bases at V and 1 base at J, with 16 bases in the middle. The CDR3 sequence is 18 residues long. The DNA for the CDR3 is TGTGCCAGCAGCTTTGATCGTCACTTTCTTTCTGGGGCCAACGTCCTGACTTTC. This translates into CASSFDRHFLSGANVLTF. Drawing the rest from reference TRBV7-9 and TRBJ2-6, the complete variable domain is DTGVSQNPRHKITKRGQNVTFRCDPISEHNRLYWYRQTLGQGPEFLTYFQNEAQLEKSRLLSDRFSAERPKGSFSTLEIQRTEQGDSAMYLCASSFDRHFLSGANVLTFGAGSRLTVL.

This clone is a singleton in its sample. The chain is built from TRBV11-1 and TRBJ2-5, with TRBD1 matching over 7 bases. The DNA end lines up better with TRBJ2-7; the J call may be wrong. Germline CDR1 SGHAT, CDR2 FQDESV (reference sequence). This CDR3 contains 14 residues. The CDR3 nucleotides are TGTGCCAGCAGCCGCTGGGACAGTACCTACGAGCAGTACTTC. Translating gives CASSRWDSTYEQYF.

This chain connects TRBV30 to TRBJ2-1; the D is unclear. Deletions cut 4 bases from V and 0 bases from J, with 10 bases between. In germline, CDR1 is GTSNPN, CDR2 SVGIG (reference sequence). This CDR3 has 14 residues. The CDR3 loop reads CAWNPGSSYNEQFF. The CDR3, as DNA: TGTGCCTGGAATCCGGGCAGCTCCTACAATGAGCAGTTCTTC.

There are a few counts of this clone. Other DNA sequences in this specimen translate into the identical CDR3. The J gene is TRBJ2-5, the V gene TRBV9, with D perhaps TRBD1 or TRBD2 (7 bases each). Trimming removed 3 bases from V and 3 bases from J, with 12 bases in between. The CDR3 is made up of 14 amino acids. CDR1 is SGDLS, CDR2 YYNGEE, per germline. CDR3 in amino acids: CASSASGTEETQYF. CDR3 coding DNA: TGTGCCAGCAGCGCAAGCGGGACAGAAGAGACCCAGTACTTC.

The V call is TRBV30, the J call TRBJ2-1; 10 nucleotides line up with TRBD2. The CDR3 has 20 amino acids. Germline V lookup: CDR1 GTSNPN, CDR2 SVGIG (reference sequence). V trimming: 0 bases; J trimming: 8 bases; junction bases outside the gene matches: 22. CDR3 residues: CAWSVLLNLAGGPLFDEQFF. The CDR3 DNA is TGTGCCTGGAGTGTACTCCTTAATTTAGCGGGAGGCCCCTTATTTGATGAGCAGTTCTTC.

The chain recombines TRBV21-1 with TRBJ2-7; whether TRBD1, the table's D call, matches the DNA was not checked. TRBV21-1 is deemed a pseudogene. This CDR3 spans 14 amino acids. This CDR3 is CASSNRDREHEQYF. DNA for the CDR3: TGTGCCAGCAGCAACCGGGACAGGGAACACGAGCAGTACTTC.

The rearrangement links TRBV27 to TRBJ2-5, with D possibly being TRBD2 (6 bases). CDR1 and CDR2 from the germline V gene are MNHEY and SMNVEV (reference sequence). Trimming took 6 bases from V and 5 from J, leaving 25 bases between them. This CDR3 region has 17 residues. CDR3 in DNA: TGTGCCAGCAGCTCGCTCCGGGCGCAGATGGAGGGGGAGACCCAGTACTTC. The encoded protein is CASSSLRAQMEGETQYF.

The count of this clone is one. The rearrangement uses TRBV7-9 and TRBJ2-1; D gene unclear. The germline V gene has CDR1 SEHNR and CDR2 FQNEAQ (reference sequence). This CDR3 region has 12 residues. V was cut by 9 bases and J by 4 bases, with 10 bases left in between. The chain's CDR3 is CASRAAYNEQFF. Here the CDR3 DNA reads TGTGCCAGTAGAGCCGCGTACAATGAGCAGTTCTTC.

The chain recombines TRBV13 with TRBJ2-7; TRBD1 aligns across 9 bases. The ends lost 2 bases at V and 2 bases at J; junction bases unmatched: 13. The CDR3 is 18 amino acids. Looked up from germline, CDR1 is PRHDT and CDR2 is FYEKMQ (reference sequence). The CDR3 region is CASSLYRDREVLPYEQYF. The CDR3 DNA is TGTGCCAGCAGCTTATACCGGGACAGGGAAGTACTTCCCTACGAGCAGTACTTC.

V gene TRBV4-2 combines with J gene TRBJ1-1; D remains ambiguous. Trimming removed 1 base at V and 1 base at J, with 7 bases between. The CDR3 loop spans 14 amino acids. The germline V gene encodes CDR1 LGHNA and CDR2 YNFKEQ. In DNA, the CDR3 is TGTGCCAGCAGCCAAGGCCCTCGGAACACTGAAGCTTTCTTT. Its translation: CASSQGPRNTEAFF.

The CDR3 region is CATSRAHTTESYGYTF. CDR3 nucleotides: TGTGCCACCAGCAGAGCCCACACGACTGAGAGCTATGGCTACACCTTC. The chain combines TRBV15 with TRBJ1-2; D uncertain. This CDR3 has 16 residues. The germline CDR1 and CDR2 sequences are LNHNV and YYDKDF (reference sequence). Deletions cut 1 base from V and 4 bases from J, with 16 bases between. The full variable domain, rest sourced from reference TRBV15 and TRBJ1-2, is DAMVIQNPRYQVTQFGKPVTLSCSQTLNHNVMYWYQQKSSQAPKLLFHYYDKDFNNEADTPDNFQSRRPNTSFCFLDIRSPGLGDTAMYLCATSRAHTTESYGYTFGSGTRLTVV.

The V gene is TRBV7-9, the J gene TRBJ1-4; tentative D call: TRBD1 (5 bases). V shed 5 bases and J shed 1 base, with 11 bases lying between them. CDR3 size: 15 residues. Germline-derived CDR1 and CDR2 are SEHNR and FQNEAQ (reference sequence). CDR3 nucleotides: TGTGCCAGCAGCCACTATGGGGGAACTAATGAAAAACTGTTTTTT. Translating it yields CASSHYGGTNEKLFF.

CDR3 nucleotides: TGTGCCAGCAGCCAACAGGGGGTGGGGAACACTGAAGCTTTCTTT. It is translated as CASSQQGVGNTEAFF. The chain carries TRBV7-9 and TRBJ1-1; 8 bases match TRBD1. CDR3 length equals 15 residues. The J segment lost 1 base and the V segment lost 5 bases, leaving 6 bases of the junction unmatched. Germline CDR1 and CDR2: SEHNR and FQNEAQ (reference sequence).